The rows below give T cell receptor beta chains drawn from one sample of a study of T-cell memory formation after mild COVID-19. TCRdb passed the 5' RACE reads through MiXCR, listing each CDR3 protein once. The repertoire includes hundreds of thousands of distinct CDR3 sequences, roughly 15% of them detected once, and 22% sits in the top ten. Sequencing used PBMCs or a T cell subset sorted from them (not recorded which). These receptors were taken from a man aged 18 to 30 who had mild COVID-19 (a few samples of this study predate the infection). Cell type and time point are not known. The CDR3 runs from the conserved cysteine through the conserved F or W. D genes are given only for firm matches. Rows give clone size only sometimes, using once, few, many, or a class for an expanded clone.

J gene | clone size | D gene | V gene | CDR3 DNA | CDR3 protein
TRBJ2-1 | . | TRBD2 | TRBV12-3/TRBV12-4 | TGTGCCAGCAGATGGGCGGGGGGGTCCCCCGAGCAGTTCTTC | CASRWAGGSPEQFF
TRBJ2-1 | . | . | TRBV20-1 | TGCAGTGCTAGGGGAGGAAGGCGGGGCGCCTACAATGAGCAGTTCTTC | CSARGGRRGAYNEQFF
TRBJ1-3 | . | . | TRBV9 | TGTGCCAGCAGCACCAGAGGCAGCTCTGGAAACACCATATATTTT | CASSTRGSSGNTIYF
TRBJ2-7 | . | . | TRBV29-1 | TGCAGCGTTGAGGTGTGGGACGAGCAGTACTTC | CSVEVWDEQYF
TRBJ2-3 | few | . | TRBV29-1 | TGCAGCGTTGGAGGGCAATACACAGATACGCAGTATTTT | CSVGGQYTDTQYF
TRBJ2-5 | . | . | TRBV18 | TGTGCCAGCTCAACACAGGGCCGAGAGACCCAGTACTTC | CASSTQGRETQYF
TRBJ1-5 | . | . | TRBV30 | TGTGCCTGGAGTGTACGGGGAGTCAGGAGCCTGGATCAGCCCCAGCATTTT | CAWSVRGVRSLDQPQHF
TRBJ2-1 | . | . | TRBV20-1 | TGCAGTGTCACCCCCCCCGGGAGAGCCTACAATGAGCAGTTCTTC | CSVTPPGRAYNEQFF
TRBJ1-5 | . | . | TRBV4-3 | TGCGCCAGCAGCCAAGATGGGCTACTCAATCAGCCCCAGCATTTT | CASSQDGLLNQPQHF
TRBJ2-1 | few | TRBD2 | TRBV7-9 | TGTGCCAGCAGCCGCTACGGGGGGGCGGACAATGAGCAGTTCTTC | CASSRYGGADNEQFF
TRBJ2-1 | . | . | TRBV7-8 | TGTGCCAGCAGCTTTATCCCGGGCAATGAGCAGTTCTTC | CASSFIPGNEQFF
TRBJ2-2 | . | . | TRBV7-2 | TGTGCCAGCAGCTCGGCTGGGAAATGGAACACCGGGGAGCTGTTTTTT | CASSSAGKWNTGELFF
TRBJ2-3 | few | TRBD2 | TRBV20-1 | TGCAGTGCTTTCCCCTCAGCGGGGGTTGGAGATACGCAGTATTTT | CSAFPSAGVGDTQYF
TRBJ2-3 | . | TRBD1 | TRBV24-1 | TGTGCCACCGCGACAGGGGTTAGCACAGATACGCAGTATTTT | CATATGVSTDTQYF
TRBJ2-2 | few | TRBD1 | TRBV23-1 | TGCGCCAGCAGCCATCCGGGACAGGCGGTTACCGGGGAGCTGTTTTTT | CASSHPGQAVTGELFF
TRBJ2-1 | . | . | TRBV10-3 | TGTGCCATCAGTGAGTCGGGGACATTGACTTATAATGAGCAGTTCTTC | CAISESGTLTYNEQFF
TRBJ2-7 | . | . | TRBV5-1 | TGCGCCAGCAGGGCGACACCAAGCTACGAGCAGTACTTC | CASRATPSYEQYF
TRBJ1-3 | few | . | TRBV28 | TGTGCCAGCATCGACACAGGGATAAACACCATATATTTT | CASIDTGINTIYF
TRBJ2-7 | many | . | TRBV5-1 | TGCGCCAGCAGCGTTACTGAAACCTACGAGCAGTACTTC | CASSVTETYEQYF
TRBJ1-5 | few | TRBD1 | TRBV28 | TGTGCCAGCAGCCCACAGGGGGTTAATCAGCCCCAGCATTTT | CASSPQGVNQPQHF
TRBJ2-3 | few | . | TRBV19 | TGTGCCAGTAGTGTCCTCGGCAGCACAGATACGCAGTATTTT | CASSVLGSTDTQYF
TRBJ2-7 | many | . | TRBV20-1 | TGCAGTGCTAGAACCATTGGGGGCAGGAGACGGCTAGGGGAGCAGTACTTC | CSARTIGGRRRLGEQYF
TRBJ2-5 | few | . | TRBV7-8 | TGTGCCAGCAGCCCCGACCGCCTAAAACCTACGGAGACCCAGTACTTC | CASSPDRLKPTETQYF
TRBJ2-3 | . | . | TRBV29-1 | TGCAGCGTTGAAAAGAGGGGGACGCAGTATTTT | CSVEKRGTQYF
TRBJ2-1 | few | . | TRBV6-5 | TGTGCCAGCAGTGGAGGGGGTGCTCAGTTCTTC | CASSGGGAQFF
TRBJ2-1 | . | . | TRBV7-8 | TGTGCCAGCGGACGGGGAACTTCCAATGAGCAGTTCTTC | CASGRGTSNEQFF
TRBJ2-7 | . | . | TRBV7-6 | TGTGCCAGCAGCTTACTCCCTAACTCCTACGAGCAGTACTTC | CASSLLPNSYEQYF
TRBJ2-2 | few | TRBD1 | TRBV11-1 | TGTGCCAGCAGCCCCGGACAGGGTAGAGACACCGGGGAGCTGTTTTTT | CASSPGQGRDTGELFF
TRBJ2-3 | many | TRBD1 | TRBV7-2 | TGTGCCAGCAGCTTAGTTGGACAGGGGATCCGGACAGATACGCAGTATTTT | CASSLVGQGIRTDTQYF
TRBJ1-1 | . | . | TRBV19 | TGTGCCAGTAGTCGTTTTCTGAACACTGAAGCTTTCTTT | CASSRFLNTEAFF
TRBJ2-4 | . | TRBD1 | TRBV5-6 | TGTGCCAGCGGCTTACAGGGGGGCGAAGGAAACATTCAGTACTTC | CASGLQGGEGNIQYF
TRBJ1-5 | few | TRBD1 | TRBV20-1 | TGCAGTGCGTATACAGGGGGCGCAAATCAGCCCCAGCATTTT | CSAYTGGANQPQHF
TRBJ2-5 | many | TRBD2 | TRBV4-1 | TGCGCCAGCAGCTCCAGCGGGGGGCCTGGGGAGACCCAGTACTTC | CASSSSGGPGETQYF
TRBJ2-4 | few | . | TRBV18 | TGTGCCAGCTCACCAAGGCGAAACCAGAACATTCAGTACTTC | CASSPRRNQNIQYF
TRBJ2-2 | . | . | TRBV20-1 | TGCAGTGCTAGACGGGGGCCGCGGAGCGGCGGGGAGCTGTTTTTT | CSARRGPRSGGELFF
TRBJ2-5 | . | TRBD1 | TRBV7-9 | TGTGCCAGCAGGATCACACAGGGGGGAGAGACCCAGTACTTC | CASRITQGGETQYF
TRBJ2-3 | few | TRBD2 | TRBV6-5 | TGTGCCAGCAGTCGGGAGCGGGGTTTCACAGATACGCAGTATTTT | CASSRERGFTDTQYF
TRBJ2-3 | many | TRBD2 | TRBV4-1 | TGCGCCAGCAGCCAGGACTTTACTAGCGGAAACACAGATACGCAGTATTTT | CASSQDFTSGNTDTQYF
TRBJ1-1 | few | TRBD1 | TRBV4-1 | TGCGCCAGCAGCTCCAGGACAGGTGTACAGAACACTGAAGCTTTCTTT | CASSSRTGVQNTEAFF
TRBJ1-5 | few | . | TRBV4-1 | TGCGCCAGCAGCCAAGGGGGCGGGAGCAATCAGCCCCAGCATTTT | CASSQGGGSNQPQHF
TRBJ2-3 | . | . | TRBV19 | TGTGCCAGTAGTCCTACTCGGACCAAGATAGAGTATTTT | CASSPTRTKIEYF
TRBJ2-1 | many | . | TRBV28 | TGTGCCTGGGGGAAGAATGAGCAGTTCTTC | CAWGKNEQFF
TRBJ1-1 | many | . | TRBV5-1 | TGCGCCAGCAGCTTGGCCCCAGGGGCTAACACTGAAGCTTTCTTT | CASSLAPGANTEAFF
TRBJ1-2 | . | . | TRBV12-3/TRBV12-4 | TGTGCCAGCAGTTTAGGGACCGACTACCTCTATGGCTACACCTTC | CASSLGTDYLYGYTF
TRBJ1-2 | few | . | TRBV3-1 | TGTGCCAGCAGCCAGGGGGCAGGGCGCTATGGCTACACCTTC | CASSQGAGRYGYTF
TRBJ2-5 | . | TRBD2 | TRBV20-1 | TGCAGTGCCGTACGGGGGGGGCAAGAGACCCAGTACTTC | CSAVRGGQETQYF